The 16 T cell receptor beta chains presented below share a single source sample, sequenced in a study of blood T cell repertoires in COVID-19. TCRdb's copy holds only in-frame clones and misses some; the assay was immunoSEQ multiplex PCR. The sample consists of over 80,000 clones, around 87% of them appearing once. The specimen sequenced was peripheral blood. All receptors come from a human donor in a cohort sampled during active COVID-19.

The rearrangement links TRBV3-1 (or the pseudogene TRBV3-2) to TRBJ1-1, with a tentative D call TRBD1 (5 bases). V lost 1 base to trimming and J lost 0 bases, with 12 bases between them. The CDR3 covers 16 residues. Germline CDR1 is LGHDT and CDR2 is YNNKEL (reference sequence). The CDR3 is CASSQVIGTLNTEAFF. The CDR3 coding sequence is TGTGCCAGCAGCCAAGTCATCGGGACTCTGAACACTGAAGCTTTCTTT.

The chain employs TRBV20-1 and TRBJ2-7; D perhaps matches TRBD2 (6 bases). With 6 bases removed from V and 6 bases from J, the gap between germline ends came to 12 bases. CDR1 is DFQATT and CDR2 is SNEGSKA in the germline V gene (reference sequence). The length of the CDR3 is 11 residues. The chain's CDR3 is CSARGQAEQYF. CDR3 coding DNA: TGCAGTGCGCGGGGCCAGGCCGAGCAGTACTTC.

This chain links TRBV6-6 with TRBJ1-4; TRBD1 agrees at 7 bases. V was pared by 4 bases and J by 5 bases, with 7 bases of the junction left unmatched. The CDR3 consists of 15 residues. CDR1 is MNHNY and CDR2 is SVGAGI in the germline V gene (reference sequence). The CDR3 DNA follows: TGTGCCAGCAGTTCCCAGGGGACAGCGAATGAAAAACTGTTTTTT. Translated, it gives CASSSQGTANEKLFF.

The chain recombines TRBV2 with TRBJ1-2; D is perhaps TRBD1 (6 bases). The CDR3 is 14 amino acids. The V gene lost 3 bases and the J gene lost 5 bases, with 13 bases spanning the gap. Per the germline V gene, CDR1 is SNHLY and CDR2 is FYNNEI. CDR3 in DNA: TGTGCCAGCAGTGAGGAGACAGGATATTATGGCTACACCTTC. It specifies CASSEETGYYGYTF.

The rearrangement links TRBV28 to TRBJ2-7; 10 bases match TRBD2. CDR1 and CDR2 from the germline V gene are MDHEN and SYDVKM. The CDR3 length is 14 residues. Trimming at V came to 9 bases and at J to 2 bases, leaving 7 bases not matched to a gene. CDR3 nucleotide sequence: TGTGCCAGTAGACTAGCGGGTCCCCCCTACGAGCAGTACTTC. It translates to CASRLAGPPYEQYF.

This chain connects TRBV28 to TRBJ2-7; no definite D call. Germline V gene lookup returns CDR1 MDHEN and CDR2 SYDVKM. This CDR3 has 12 residues. The ends were cut back, 2 bases at V and 3 bases at J, with 5 bases in the middle. The CDR3 is CASSLGDYEQYF. The CDR3 nucleotides are TGTGCCAGCAGTTTAGGAGACTACGAGCAGTACTTC.

The chain links TRBV7-2 to TRBJ1-1; 8 nucleotides align to TRBD1. The CDR3 spans 13 residues. The trim removed 4 bases at V and 7 bases at J, leaving 5 bases unmatched. Germline CDR1 is SGHTA and CDR2 is FQGNSA. The CDR3: CASSSDRGGEAFF. The DNA for the CDR3 is TGTGCCAGCAGCTCAGACAGGGGCGGTGAAGCTTTCTTT.

This chain's CDR3 is CASRGLAGVNTGELFF. Here the CDR3 DNA reads TGCGCCAGCAGAGGGCTAGCGGGAGTGAACACCGGGGAGCTGTTTTTT. This rearrangement joins TRBV5-1 to TRBJ2-2, with TRBD2 matching 10 bases. The CDR3 has 16 amino acids. CDR1 and CDR2 (germline): SGHRS, YFSETQ. V trimming: 5 bases; J trimming: 1 base; junction bases outside the gene matches: 5.

The chain is built from TRBV9 and TRBJ1-5; D not resolved. CDR3 size: 13 residues. Trimming removed 0 bases at V and 3 bases at J, with 4 bases between. Germline V gives CDR1 SGDLS, CDR2 YYNGEE. CDR3 coding DNA: TGTGCCAGCAGCGTAGGTTACAATCAGCCCCAGCATTTT. This translates into CASSVGYNQPQHF.

The chain employs TRBV13 and TRBJ2-7, with TRBD2 identical over 9 bases. Germline trimming cut 5 bases from V and 3 bases from J; bases unmatched to any gene: 11. CDR3 length: 16 residues. The germline V gene has CDR1 PRHDT and CDR2 FYEKMQ (reference sequence). CDR3 sequence reads: CASSRRTSDGFYEQYF. DNA for the CDR3: TGTGCCAGCAGCCGTCGGACTAGCGACGGGTTCTACGAGCAGTACTTC.

V gene TRBV6-5 combines with J gene TRBJ1-5, with 7 positions matching TRBD1. The V gene end was trimmed by 4 bases and the J gene end by 4 bases; junction bases not matched to a gene: 1. There are 13 residues in the CDR3. CDR1 MNHEY and CDR2 SVGAGI come from the germline V gene. The CDR3 loop is CASSWDRNQPQHF. In DNA, the CDR3 is TGTGCCAGCAGTTGGGACAGAAATCAGCCCCAGCATTTT.

This sequence joins TRBV9 and TRBJ2-7; D is perhaps TRBD2 (7 bases). There are 17 residues in the CDR3. Germline V gene lookup returns CDR1 SGDLS and CDR2 YYNGEE. The V end lost 4 bases, the J end lost 4 bases, and 24 bases lay between the germline ends. CDR3 nucleotides: TGTGCCAGCAGCAAGGGGGTTGGAGGGACTACGGCGTACGAGCAGTACTTC. Residues: CASSKGVGGTTAYEQYF.

The V call is TRBV2, the J call TRBJ2-2; possibly TRBD1 for D (6 bases). The CDR3 is made up of 15 amino acids. Between the trimmed V and J ends, which lost 1 base and 2 bases, there was a span of 8 bases. Germline assignment: CDR1 SNHLY and CDR2 FYNNEI. The CDR3 DNA is TGTGCCAGCAGTGAAGGACAGGTTAACACCGGGGAGCTGTTTTTT. Its protein is CASSEGQVNTGELFF.

The chain combines TRBV10-3 with TRBJ1-1; 9 bases map to TRBD1. With V trimmed by 4 bases and J by 4 bases, 7 bases remained unmatched. Germline V CDR1 and CDR2: ENHRY, SYGVKD. This CDR3 region has 15 residues. The chain's CDR3 is CAISVAQGAGTEAFF. In DNA form, the CDR3 reads TGTGCCATCAGTGTTGCACAGGGGGCTGGCACTGAAGCTTTCTTT.

This clone was picked up one time. J is TRBJ1-1 and V is TRBV7-2; no clear D. Germline assignment: CDR1 SGHTA and CDR2 FQGNSA. Trimming left V 5 bases short and J 4 bases short, with 11 bases between. The CDR3 runs to 13 residues. CDR3 sequence reads: CASSRIASTEAFF. The CDR3 region has the DNA TGTGCCAGCAGCCGGATAGCTAGCACTGAAGCTTTCTTT.

V gene TRBV27 combines with J gene TRBJ2-5; 9 bases are shared with TRBD1. CDR1 is MNHEY and CDR2 is SMNVEV in the germline V gene (reference sequence). The CDR3 spans 16 residues. V lost 5 bases to trimming and J lost 4 bases; unmatched junction nucleotides: 11. CDR3 in amino acids: CASSPKTGGFGETQYF. DNA of the CDR3: TGTGCCAGCAGTCCGAAGACAGGGGGGTTTGGAGAGACCCAGTACTTC.